Each of the 2 T cell receptor beta chains below was sequenced from the same sample in a study of blood T cell repertoires in COVID-19. Only in-frame clones appear in the TCRdb table, and some are missing; sequencing was by immunoSEQ multiplex PCR. The table records approximately 240,000 clones, around nine tenths of them present only once. Sequences were obtained from PBMCs or T cells enriched from blood (not recorded which). The origin of the receptors is a woman under 30 who had recovered from COVID-19.

This rearrangement joins TRBV15 to TRBJ2-3, with TRBD2 matching 7 bases. Germline V gene data show CDR1 as LNHNV and CDR2 as YYDKDF (reference sequence). The CDR3 consists of 17 residues. Losses at the gene ends were 4 bases for V and 2 bases for J; bases not matched to a gene: 12. The CDR3 region is CATSTRVGRGPTDTQYF. The CDR3 DNA reads TGTGCCACCAGCACCCGGGTGGGGAGGGGCCCCACAGATACGCAGTATTTT.

The chain couples TRBV7-9 to TRBJ2-2; tentative D call: TRBD1 (6 bases). The germline V gene has CDR1 SEHNR and CDR2 FQNEAQ (reference sequence). The V and J ends lost 4 bases and 6 bases respectively, with 9 bases between them. The CDR3 runs 13 residues. CDR3 nucleotide sequence: TGTGCCAGCAGCTGGGGGACATCCGGGGAGCTGTTTTTT. Translation: CASSWGTSGELFF.